This TCR beta chain derives from a study of beta chain features in type 1 diabetes. The study's findings and limits: Patients with type 1 diabetes carried fewer insertions and had more deletions at their VDJ junctions. All four CD4+ subsets of Type 1 diabetes patients contained TCRB CDR3s that were moderately but significantly shorter.

This CDR3 is 14 amino acids long. Trimming stripped 6 bases from V and 2 bases from J, with 14 bases between. Germline CDR1 is SQVTM and CDR2 is ANQGSEA. The authors reverse transcribed all of the isolated RNA, so sequencing captured expressed TCRB transcripts. Naive, central memory and regulatory T cell samples produced a mean of about 4 million reads. Assay: immunoSEQ multiplex PCR; the TCRdb copy retains only in-frame clones and omits some. The profile covers under 900,000 clones, with roughly 17% appearing a single time and 0.02% to 0.025% taken by the ten largest. Sorting with CD45RO/CCR7/CD25/CD127/CD95/CD27 yielded naive, central memory, regulatory and stem-like memory CD4+ cells. This clone was seen a handful of times. Its cognate antigen is unknown.

The sequenced material came from naive CD4+ T cells from blood. The clonotype originates from a young woman in good health. This chain joins TRBV29-1 and TRBJ1-3; D may be TRBD1 (5 bases). The CDR3 DNA sequence: TGCAGCGTACAAACAGGAGACCCTGGAAACACCATATATTTT. Residues: CSVQTGDPGNTIYF.